The 21 T cell receptor beta chains presented below share a single source sample, sequenced in a study of chemoradiotherapy in HPV16-positive cancers (dated by TCRdb to 2021 to 2024). Preparation of the library involved the immunoSEQ multiplex PCR assay. TCRdb re-hosts the immuneACCESS table, in-frame sequences only. Its copies lack some clones; in the studies checked, an unresolved V gene accounts for under half of them, and the cause for the rest is not known. The sample includes 900 to 1,300 clones, with roughly 90% observed a single time. Jointly, the top ten make up over 13% of the sample. Sequences were derived from tumor tissue, sampled from a patient who underwent chemoradiotherapy. These receptor sequences come from a human donor with HPV-associated anogenital cancer.

The gene calls are TRBV6-5 and TRBJ2-7; TRBD2 aligns across 8 bases. This CDR3 has 14 residues. CDR1 MNHEY and CDR2 SVGAGI come from the germline V gene. After removal of 5 bases from V and 4 bases from J, the junction contained 7 bases not matched to a gene. The DNA of the CDR3 is TGTGCCAGCAGTGTGGGACTAGAAGCTTACGAGCAGTACTTC. Its translation is CASSVGLEAYEQYF.

The J gene is TRBJ2-7, the V gene TRBV6-6; D tentatively fits TRBD1 or TRBD2 (6 bases each). Germline V gene data show CDR1 as MNHNY and CDR2 as SVGAGI (reference sequence). Trimming shortened V by 6 bases and J by 2 bases, and 17 bases separated the two germline ends. CDR3 length equals 15 residues. DNA for the CDR3: TGTGCCAGCAGACTCAATTGGGGGGCCACCTACGAGCAGTACTTC. Translation gives CASRLNWGATYEQYF.

The chain recombines TRBV18 with TRBJ2-4; 7 bases align to TRBD1. Germline loops: CDR1 KGHSH, CDR2 LQKENI. V gave up 3 bases and J gave up 4 bases; unmatched junction bases: 12. There are 17 residues in the CDR3. The CDR3 loop reads CASSPQASGGGKNIQYF. The CDR3 nucleotides read TGTGCCAGCTCACCCCAGGCCTCAGGGGGTGGGAAAAACATTCAGTACTTC. Full variable domain (remainder filled in from reference TRBV18 and TRBJ2-4): NAGVMQNPRHLVRRRGQEARLRCSPMKGHSHVYWYRQLPEEGLKFMVYLQKENIIDESGMPKERFSAEFPKEGPSILRIQQVVRGDSAAYFCASSPQASGGGKNIQYFGAGTRLSVL.

This chain links TRBV6-5 with TRBJ2-3, with 9 nucleotides matching TRBD1. The germline gives CDR1 MNHEY, CDR2 SVGAGI. This CDR3 has 16 residues. V trimming: 4 bases; J trimming: 5 bases; junction bases outside the gene matches: 10. The CDR3 reads CASSSRGQGRGDTQYF. CDR3 DNA: TGTGCCAGCAGTTCGCGGGGACAGGGAAGAGGAGATACGCAGTATTTT.

The chain recombines TRBV4-3 with TRBJ1-4; D possibly corresponds to TRBD1 (5 bases). This CDR3 comprises 13 residues. V gave up 5 bases and J gave up 7 bases, with 11 bases separating them. CDR1 is LGHNA and CDR2 is YSLEER in the germline V gene. The CDR3 bases are TGCGCCAGCAGCACAGAGGGGTCTGAAAAACTGTTTTTT. Encoded protein: CASSTEGSEKLFF.

This sequence joins TRBV5-1 and TRBJ2-7; 12 nucleotides align to TRBD2. There are 15 residues in the CDR3. From germline, CDR1 is SGHRS and CDR2 YFSETQ. V lost 1 base to trimming and J lost 11 bases; unmatched junction nucleotides: 10. The CDR3 DNA follows: TGCGCCAGCAGCTTGCCTCTAGCGGGAGGGCGTGTGGAGTACTTC. As protein: CASSLPLAGGRVEYF.

The J gene is TRBJ1-4, the V gene TRBV5-1; 7 nucleotides line up with TRBD1. The CDR3 is 14 amino acids. Trimming at V came to 3 bases and at J to 4 bases, leaving 3 bases not matched to a gene. The germline V gene encodes CDR1 SGHRS and CDR2 YFSETQ. The CDR3 loop is CASSSTGSNEKLFF. Here the CDR3 DNA reads TGCGCCAGCAGCTCGACAGGGAGTAATGAAAAACTGTTTTTT.

V gene TRBV28 combines with J gene TRBJ2-2; 10 bases agree with TRBD2. The CDR3 length is 15 residues. The trim removed 6 bases at V and 3 bases at J, leaving 4 bases unmatched. Germline lookup yields CDR1 MDHEN and CDR2 SYDVKM. CDR3 region: CASSAGTSDTGELFF. CDR3 DNA sequence: TGTGCCAGCAGCGCCGGGACTAGCGACACCGGGGAGCTGTTTTTT.

The chain carries TRBV15 and TRBJ2-1; TRBD2 might be the D (6 bases). The CDR3 is made up of 15 amino acids. Per germline, CDR1 LNHNV and CDR2 YYDKDF (reference sequence). V gave up 1 base and J gave up 6 bases, with 13 bases separating them. In DNA, the CDR3 is TGTGCCACCAGCAGAGGTCGGGAGACCAGCAATGAGCAGTTCTTC. It is translated as CATSRGRETSNEQFF.

V gene TRBV28 combines with J gene TRBJ1-3, with D maybe TRBD1 (5 bases). The CDR3 has 14 amino acids. Per germline, CDR1 MDHEN and CDR2 SYDVKM. V was shortened by 8 bases and J by 3 bases, with 14 bases between the two germline ends. CDR3 DNA sequence: TGTGCCAGCGGGCCACTGACAGATGGAAACACCATATATTTT. Its protein product is CASGPLTDGNTIYF.

V and J are TRBV10-3 and TRBJ1-1; D possibly corresponds to TRBD1 (6 bases). This CDR3 is 14 amino acids long. Germline V gene sequence: CDR1 ENHRY, CDR2 SYGVKD. The V gene lost 3 bases and the J gene lost 3 bases, with 11 bases spanning the gap. The CDR3 DNA follows: TGTGCCATCAGTGAAGGGGGGGCCCACACTGAAGCTTTCTTT. It yields the protein CAISEGGAHTEAFF.

This chain links TRBV5-1 with TRBJ2-7; D may be TRBD2 (6 bases). Trimming took 2 bases from V and 0 from J, leaving 9 bases between them. Germline assignment: CDR1 SGHRS and CDR2 YFSETQ. This CDR3 region has 14 residues. CDR3 residues: CASSFGGSSYEQYF. As DNA, the CDR3 is TGCGCCAGCAGCTTCGGAGGGAGCTCCTACGAGCAGTACTTC.

A single count supports this clone. This chain links TRBV4-1 with TRBJ1-2; the D gene is possibly TRBD1 (5 bases). Germline CDR1 is MGHRA and CDR2 is YSYEKL. With 4 bases removed from V and 2 bases from J, the gap between germline ends came to 8 bases. The CDR3 consists of 13 residues. CDR3 sequence: CASSPGLNYGYTF. CDR3 bases: TGCGCCAGCAGCCCAGGGTTAAACTATGGCTACACCTTC.

This clone was observed a handful of times. The chain has TRBV4-1 and TRBJ2-7; 7 positions agree with TRBD2. This CDR3 comprises 15 residues. Germline V gives CDR1 MGHRA, CDR2 YSYEKL. The V segment lost 2 bases and the J segment 4 bases; nucleotides outside the gene matches: 8. CDR3 coding DNA: TGCGCCAGCAGCCAATGGGCTAGCGGATATTACGAGCAGTACTTC. Protein product: CASSQWASGYYEQYF.

For the CDR3, the DNA is TGTGCCAGCAGGGCGAATGTGGTCGAGCAGTACTTC. This translates into CASRANVVEQYF. V is TRBV2 and J is TRBJ2-7; D is unresolved. Germline-derived CDR1 and CDR2 are SNHLY and FYNNEI. With 6 bases removed from V and 6 bases from J, the gap between germline ends came to 12 bases. This CDR3 is built from 12 residues.

The V call is TRBV5-1, the J call TRBJ2-3, with TRBD1 matching over 9 bases. V shed 1 base, J shed 4 bases, and the junction held 4 bases outside the gene matches. CDR3 length equals 15 residues. In germline, CDR1 is SGHRS, CDR2 YFSETQ. The CDR3 spells CASSLRTGEADTQYF. As DNA, the CDR3 is TGCGCCAGCAGCTTGAGGACAGGGGAGGCAGATACGCAGTATTTT.

The V and J genes are TRBV18 and TRBJ2-7; 7 bases are shared with TRBD1. CDR1 and CDR2 (germline): KGHSH, LQKENI. The CDR3 runs to 15 residues. J lost 2 bases, V lost 4 bases, and 8 bases had no gene match. For the CDR3, the DNA is TGTGCCAGCTCACTCGGACCGGGACAGACCTACGAGCAGTACTTC. Protein: CASSLGPGQTYEQYF.

J is TRBJ2-5 and V is TRBV5-4; possibly TRBD1 or TRBD2 for D (5 bases each). Between the trimmed V and J ends, which lost 4 bases and 4 bases, there was a span of 17 bases. CDR1 is SGHNT, CDR2 YYREEE, per germline (reference sequence). The CDR3 spans 15 residues. In DNA form, the CDR3 reads TGTGCCAGCAGCGGGGACGGGACCAGAGGAGAGACCCAGTACTTC. This gives the protein CASSGDGTRGETQYF.

This clone came up once. The gene calls are TRBV2 and TRBJ1-2; D is possibly TRBD1 (6 bases). From germline, CDR1 is SNHLY and CDR2 FYNNEI. Trimming left V 9 bases short and J 4 bases short, with 21 bases between. CDR3 length: 15 residues. As DNA, the CDR3 is TGTGCCAGATTCTACAACCGGGACATTTCCTATGGCTACACCTTC. It encodes CARFYNRDISYGYTF.

This clone appeared once. The chain has TRBV27 and TRBJ1-6, with 7 bases that match TRBD1. The V gene's germline CDR1 is MNHEY and CDR2 SMNVEV (reference sequence). The junction had 7 bases not matched to a gene; V was cut back by 4 bases and J by 10 bases. The CDR3 runs to 14 residues. The CDR3: CASSYGQDRSPLHF. CDR3 DNA: TGTGCCAGCAGTTACGGACAGGATAGATCACCCCTCCACTTT.

This sequence joins TRBV7-6 and TRBJ2-7, with D unclear. Germline V gene lookup returns CDR1 SGHVS and CDR2 FNYEAQ. V dropped 1 base and J dropped 2 bases, with 9 bases sitting between them. This CDR3 is built from 14 residues. The CDR3 DNA reads as TGTGCCAGCAGCTTAGACCCTGGTCCCTACGAGCAGTACTTC. Its protein is CASSLDPGPYEQYF.